The 32 T cell receptor beta chains given below trace back to one sample, sequenced in a study of blood T cell repertoires in COVID-19 (dated by TCRdb to 2018 to 2020). Libraries came from the immunoSEQ multiplex PCR assay. Imported from immuneACCESS, the table was reduced by TCRdb to in-frame sequences with V and J called. These copies leave out some clones; in studies compared against another copy, an unresolved V gene accounts for under half, and the cause of the remainder is not known. The sample has about 140,000 clones on record, about four fifths of them singletons. Roughly 1.5% of the sample lies in the top ten. Sequenced material: peripheral blood. The receptors were sampled from a human donor in a cohort sampled during active COVID-19.

The rearrangement uses TRBV25-1 and TRBJ2-7; 7 bases line up with TRBD2. J gave up 1 base and V 1 base, and 4 bases lay outside the gene matches. The germline V gene has CDR1 MGHDK and CDR2 SYGVNS. This CDR3 contains 15 residues. The CDR3 nucleotides are TGTGCCAGCAGTGAATTAGGGACTAATTCCTACGAGCAGTACTTC. Residues: CASSELGTNSYEQYF.

The chain carries TRBV11-1 and TRBJ2-7; D unresolved. V lost 5 bases and J lost 4, with 9 bases in between. The CDR3 runs 12 residues. Germline V gene sequence: CDR1 SGHAT, CDR2 FQDESV (reference sequence). CDR3 bases: TGTGCCAGCAGCCCACAAGATTACGAGCAGTACTTC. The encoded protein is CASSPQDYEQYF. Full variable domain (outside the CDR3, taken from reference TRBV11-1 and TRBJ2-7): EAEVAQSPRYKITEKSQAVAFWCDPISGHATLYWYRQILGQGPELLVQFQDESVVDDSQLPKDRFSAERLKGVDSTLKIQPAELGDSAMYLCASSPQDYEQYFGPGTRLTVT.

CDR3 amino acids: CASSLDTNTGELFF. CDR3 DNA sequence: TGTGCCAGCAGCTTGGACACGAACACCGGGGAGCTGTTTTTT. The rearrangement links TRBV11-1 to TRBJ2-2; possibly TRBD1 for D (5 bases). Deletions cut 3 bases from V and 0 bases from J, with 5 bases between. The CDR3 totals 14 residues. Germline assignment: CDR1 SGHAT and CDR2 FQDESV (reference sequence).

The count of this clone is one. The chain employs TRBV18 and TRBJ2-2, with 14 positions matching TRBD2. The trim removed 1 base at V and 5 bases at J, leaving 6 bases unmatched. This CDR3 contains 18 residues. Germline CDR1 KGHSH, CDR2 LQKENI. In nucleotides, the CDR3 is TGTGCCAGCTCACCACTAAGACTAGCGGGAGGGGCGACCGGGGAGCTGTTTTTT. The encoded protein is CASSPLRLAGGATGELFF.

In nucleotides, the CDR3 is TGCGCCAGCAGCCAAGAATGGAGCGGAGCCTACAATGAGCAGTTCTTC. This codes for CASSQEWSGAYNEQFF. The chain has TRBV4-3 and TRBJ2-1; TRBD2 might be the D (5 bases). The CDR3 has 16 residues. From germline, CDR1 is LGHNA and CDR2 YSLEER. V gave up 0 bases and J gave up 2 bases, with 11 bases separating them.

V is TRBV28 and J is TRBJ1-2; 8 positions agree with TRBD1. The germline V gene encodes CDR1 MDHEN and CDR2 SYDVKM. The CDR3 loop spans 17 amino acids. V was pared by 4 bases and J by 1 base, with 11 bases of the junction left unmatched. CDR3 region: CASSSTPDRVGNYGYTF. CDR3 bases: TGTGCCAGCAGTTCGACCCCGGACAGGGTGGGTAACTATGGCTACACCTTC.

This chain uses TRBV5-8 with TRBJ2-7; TRBD2 aligns across 9 bases. The CDR3 contains 12 residues. The V and J ends lost 9 bases and 3 bases, in that order; junction bases with no gene match: 4. Germline CDR1 is SGHTS and CDR2 is YDEGEE. As DNA, the CDR3 is TGTGCCAATTCGACTAGCGGCTACGAGCAGTACTTC. It yields the protein CANSTSGYEQYF.

The chain recombines TRBV5-4 with TRBJ1-1; no clear D gene. Germline V gives CDR1 SGHNT, CDR2 YYREEE (reference sequence). V lost 5 bases, J lost 1 base, and 12 bases lay in between. CDR3 length: 14 amino acids. The CDR3 protein is CASRSGLANTEAFF. In nucleotides, the CDR3 is TGTGCCAGCAGATCCGGACTGGCGAACACTGAAGCTTTCTTT.

In DNA form, the CDR3 reads TGTGCCAGCAGTTTCCGGGAGAGAGATACGCAGTATTTT. Translating gives CASSFRERDTQYF. The chain carries TRBV12-3 or TRBV12-4 and TRBJ2-3; D might be TRBD2 (6 bases). Trimming took off 3 bases at V and 5 bases at J, with 9 bases between the two ends. The CDR3 length is 13 residues.

The rearrangement uses TRBV15 and TRBJ1-2; D is unresolved. This CDR3 has 14 amino acids. V lost 3 bases and J lost 5, with 13 bases in between. Germline CDR1 reads LNHNV; CDR2 reads YYDKDF (reference sequence). The CDR3 coding sequence is TGTGCCACCAGCAGCGGGGTGTTGGGGTATGGCTACACCTTC. Translating it yields CATSSGVLGYGYTF.

J is TRBJ1-2 and V is TRBV18; D is perhaps TRBD1 (5 bases). This CDR3 has 16 residues. Germline-derived CDR1 and CDR2 are KGHSH and LQKENI. The V and J ends lost 5 bases and 2 bases respectively, with 18 bases between them. The CDR3 nucleotides read TGTGCCAGCTCATCATCGGGACTAAGAGGGAACTATGGCTACACCTTC. This sequence encodes CASSSSGLRGNYGYTF.

The CDR3 DNA sequence: TGTGCCAGCAGCCAGAGGGTGTCTGGAAACACCATATATTTT. It codes for CASSQRVSGNTIYF. The chain recombines TRBV3-1 (or the pseudogene TRBV3-2) with TRBJ1-3; no clear D gene. Between the trimmed V and J ends, which lost 3 bases and 1 base, there was a span of 7 bases. The CDR3 runs 14 residues. Germline V gene data show CDR1 as LGHDT and CDR2 as YNNKEL (reference sequence).

There are a few counts of this clone. The chain couples TRBV15 to TRBJ2-7; TRBD1 agrees at 10 bases. The CDR3 consists of 12 residues. Germline assignment: CDR1 LNHNV and CDR2 YYDKDF (reference sequence). V shed 8 bases, J shed 5 bases, and the junction held 3 bases outside the gene matches. This CDR3 is CATGTGVDEQYF. The CDR3 DNA is TGTGCCACCGGGACAGGGGTGGACGAGCAGTACTTC. Drawing the rest from reference TRBV15 and TRBJ2-7, the complete variable domain is DAMVIQNPRYQVTQFGKPVTLSCSQTLNHNVMYWYQQKSSQAPKLLFHYYDKDFNNEADTPDNFQSRRPNTSFCFLDIRSPGLGDTAMYLCATGTGVDEQYFGPGTRLTVT.

The chain recombines TRBV9 with TRBJ2-1; 8 bases are a match to TRBD2. The germline gives CDR1 SGDLS, CDR2 YYNGEE. The CDR3 loop spans 15 amino acids. With 0 bases clipped from V and 9 bases from J, the junction kept 8 bases outside the gene matches. The CDR3 DNA reads as TGTGCCAGCAGCGTAGTTGGGGCGGGAGGAGTTGAGCAGTTCTTC. It encodes CASSVVGAGGVEQFF.

The chain recombines TRBV4-2 with TRBJ2-7, with no clear D. Germline CDR1 and CDR2: LGHNA and YNFKEQ. This CDR3 spans 16 amino acids. The V and J ends lost 1 base and 2 bases respectively, with 15 bases between them. CDR3 amino acids: CASSQVQTDTPYEQYF. The CDR3 DNA sequence: TGTGCCAGCAGCCAAGTCCAAACCGATACACCCTACGAGCAGTACTTC.

V gene TRBV27 combines with J gene TRBJ1-6, with 11 bases aligning to TRBD1. Germline assignment: CDR1 MNHEY and CDR2 SMNVEV (reference sequence). V lost 5 bases to trimming and J lost 2 bases; unmatched junction nucleotides: 14. This CDR3 has 20 amino acids. The CDR3 reads CASSGAGTGGMIAYNSPLHF. CDR3 bases: TGTGCCAGCAGTGGCGCCGGGACAGGGGGTATGATTGCCTATAATTCACCCCTCCACTTT.

The CDR3 region has the DNA TGTGCCAGCAGCGTAGCTACGGCAGGGCCTGGAAACACCATATATTTT. As protein: CASSVATAGPGNTIYF. The chain carries TRBV9 and TRBJ1-3; possible D gene TRBD1, 5 bases. Germline lookup yields CDR1 SGDLS and CDR2 YYNGEE. CDR3 length: 16 residues. V was shortened by 0 bases and J by 2 bases, with 12 bases between the two germline ends.

The J gene is TRBJ2-1, the V gene TRBV9; 12 nucleotides align to TRBD2. With V trimmed by 3 bases and J by 9 bases, 7 bases remained unmatched. Germline assignment: CDR1 SGDLS and CDR2 YYNGEE. This CDR3 spans 15 amino acids. The DNA for the CDR3 is TGTGCCAGCAGCGCGACTAGCGGGAGTCCCAGTGAGCAGTTCTTC. This codes for CASSATSGSPSEQFF.

The V call is TRBV4-2, the J call TRBJ2-1, with 11 bases matching TRBD2. The germline V gene has CDR1 LGHNA and CDR2 YNFKEQ. V trimming: 0 bases; J trimming: 7 bases; junction bases outside the gene matches: 14. This CDR3 region has 19 residues. CDR3 sequence (DNA): TGTGCCAGCAGCCAAGATTTAGGGACTAGCGGTGCCCCGGGAAATGAGCAGTTCTTC. This sequence encodes CASSQDLGTSGAPGNEQFF.

This clone was detected only once. The chain links TRBV19 to TRBJ1-2; possible D gene TRBD1, 5 bases. Germline V gene data show CDR1 as LNHDA and CDR2 as SQIVND (reference sequence). CDR3 size: 13 residues. Trimming left V 3 bases short and J 5 bases short, with 10 bases between. The CDR3 loop is CASSMQGRYGYTF. DNA of the CDR3: TGTGCCAGTAGTATGCAGGGTCGGTATGGCTACACCTTC.

This chain connects TRBV28 to TRBJ2-7, with 8 positions matching TRBD1. The CDR3 totals 16 residues. V was clipped by 4 bases and J by 6 bases; unmatched bases: 14. Germline CDR1 MDHEN, CDR2 SYDVKM. CDR3 region: CASSSLRQGRRLEQYF. The CDR3 DNA reads as TGTGCCAGCAGTTCCCTGAGACAGGGGAGGAGGCTCGAGCAGTACTTC.

This clone occurred once. V gene TRBV7-3 combines with J gene TRBJ2-6; D is unclear. Trimming cost V 3 bases and J 0 bases, with 6 bases left between them. There are 15 residues in the CDR3. The V gene's germline CDR1 is SGHTA and CDR2 FQGTGA. CDR3 protein: CASSFSRSGANVLTF. For the CDR3, the DNA is TGTGCCAGCAGCTTTTCCCGCTCTGGGGCCAACGTCCTGACTTTC.

The CDR3 DNA is TGTGCCAGCAGTGACCAGGGCTACCTTGAAGCTTTCTTT. Its protein product is CASSDQGYLEAFF. The V and J genes are TRBV6-1 and TRBJ1-1, with D perhaps matching TRBD1 (5 bases). The germline V and J ends were trimmed by 3 bases and 7 bases, with 12 bases remaining between them. CDR1 is MNHNS, CDR2 SASEGT, per germline. This CDR3 has 13 amino acids.

The V and J genes are TRBV5-5 and TRBJ2-1, with 9 bases lining up with TRBD1. The V segment lost 1 base and the J segment 7 bases; nucleotides outside the gene matches: 6. Germline lookup yields CDR1 SGHKS and CDR2 YYEKEE (reference sequence). This CDR3 has 15 residues. CDR3 region: CASSLNRGQVNEQFF. Written as DNA, the CDR3 is TGTGCCAGCAGCTTGAACAGGGGGCAAGTGAATGAGCAGTTCTTC.

This clone showed up just once. Germline and junction disagree at one end, which may indicate a read error. This chain connects TRBV7-7 to TRBJ1-3; D might be TRBD1 (6 bases). Germline V gene lookup returns CDR1 SSHAT and CDR2 FNYEAQ (reference sequence). This CDR3 has 17 amino acids. The CDR3 loop is CASSPLSGDTSGNTIYF. DNA of the CDR3: TGTGCTAGCAGCCCGCTCAGCGGGGACACCTCTGGAAACACCATATATTTT.

The chain carries TRBV5-4 and TRBJ2-7; 8 nucleotides match TRBD2. Trimming took 3 bases from V and 0 from J; bases not matched to a gene: 8. This CDR3 comprises 16 residues. Looked up from germline, CDR1 is SGHNT and CDR2 is YYREEE (reference sequence). In DNA, the CDR3 is TGTGCCAGCAGCTGGGGCGCGGGGGGTAGCTCCTACGAGCAGTACTTC. It specifies CASSWGAGGSSYEQYF.

V and J are TRBV18 and TRBJ1-1; D may be TRBD1 (5 bases). This CDR3 has 19 amino acids. V lost 5 bases and J 0 bases, leaving 25 bases between the germline ends. CDR1 KGHSH and CDR2 LQKENI come from the germline V gene. CDR3 in DNA: TGTGCCAGCTCAAATATAGGGTCGTCCCCGGGACTCCTGAACACTGAAGCTTTCTTT. Protein product: CASSNIGSSPGLLNTEAFF.

The rearrangement links TRBV18 to TRBJ2-1; 15 bases are shared with TRBD2. V lost 3 bases, J lost 2 bases, and 5 bases stayed unmatched. CDR3 length: 18 residues. Germline lookup yields CDR1 KGHSH and CDR2 LQKENI. The chain's CDR3 is CASSPRTSGRAAYNEQFF. DNA for the CDR3: TGTGCCAGCTCACCGCGGACTAGCGGGAGGGCCGCCTACAATGAGCAGTTCTTC.

The genes are TRBV2 and TRBJ2-5, with 8 nucleotides matching TRBD1. CDR1 and CDR2 from the germline V gene are SNHLY and FYNNEI. J gave up 2 bases and V 5 bases, and 7 bases lay outside the gene matches. The CDR3 extends over 15 amino acids. CDR3 bases: TGTGCCAGCAGTAAAATTCGGACAGGGCAAGAGACCCAGTACTTC. This translates into CASSKIRTGQETQYF. The full variable domain, completed using reference TRBV2 and TRBJ2-5, is EPEVTQTPSHQVTQMGQEVILRCVPISNHLYFYWYRQILGQKVEFLVSFYNNEISEKSEIFDDQFSVERPDGSNFTLKIRSTKLEDSAMYFCASSKIRTGQETQYFGPGTRLLVL.

J is TRBJ2-7 and V is TRBV6-2 or TRBV6-3; 10 bases match TRBD2. The CDR3 covers 15 residues. In germline, CDR1 is MNHEY, CDR2 SVGEGT. Unmatched junction bases numbered 5, after V lost 2 bases and J lost 4 bases. Here the CDR3 DNA reads TGTGCCAGCAGTTACGGGGCTAGCGGGAGTTACGAGCAGTACTTC. It encodes CASSYGASGSYEQYF.

V gene TRBV6-5 combines with J gene TRBJ1-3, with unresolved D. Trimming pared 0 bases from V and 3 bases from J, leaving 12 bases between. This CDR3 spans 16 amino acids. Germline V gives CDR1 MNHEY, CDR2 SVGAGI. CDR3 sequence: CASSYSARGYGNTIYF. CDR3 bases: TGTGCCAGCAGTTACTCAGCGCGGGGTTATGGAAACACCATATATTTT.

The chain carries TRBV2 and TRBJ2-5, with 10 bases matching TRBD2. Germline V gene lookup returns CDR1 SNHLY and CDR2 FYNNEI. This CDR3 region has 15 residues. The trim removed 3 bases at V and 2 bases at J, leaving 3 bases unmatched. CDR3 nucleotide sequence: TGTGCCAGCAGTGAGCTAGCGGGGGCACAAGAGACCCAGTACTTC. This sequence encodes CASSELAGAQETQYF.